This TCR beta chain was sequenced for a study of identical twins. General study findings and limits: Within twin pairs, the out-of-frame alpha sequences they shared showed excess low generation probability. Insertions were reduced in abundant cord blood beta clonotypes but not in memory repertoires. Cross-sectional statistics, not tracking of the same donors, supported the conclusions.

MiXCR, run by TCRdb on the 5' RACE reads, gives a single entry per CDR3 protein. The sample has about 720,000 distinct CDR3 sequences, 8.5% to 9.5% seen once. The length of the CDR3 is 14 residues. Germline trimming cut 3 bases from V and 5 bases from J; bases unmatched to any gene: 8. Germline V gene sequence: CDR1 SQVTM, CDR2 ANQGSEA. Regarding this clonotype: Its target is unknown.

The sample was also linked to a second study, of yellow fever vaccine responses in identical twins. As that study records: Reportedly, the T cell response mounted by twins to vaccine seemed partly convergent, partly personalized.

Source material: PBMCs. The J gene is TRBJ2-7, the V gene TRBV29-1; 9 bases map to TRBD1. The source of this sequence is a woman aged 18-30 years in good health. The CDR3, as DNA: TGCAGCGTTGACCCCGGGACAGGGCGCCACGAGCAGTACTTC. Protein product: CSVDPGTGRHEQYF.